These 18 T cell receptor beta chains were sequenced from one sample in a study of patients and donors after allogeneic stem cell transplantation. TCRdb ran MiXCR on the RT-PCR reads and lists one entry per CDR3 protein. The profile shows 350 to 450 distinct CDR3 sequences, roughly 1.2% of them singletons. The sample taken for sequencing was blood, either unsorted or a sorted T cell fraction (not recorded which). Receptors originate from a human donor who was either an allogeneic HSCT recipient or a stem cell or donor lymphocyte infusion donor (not recorded which). It is not recorded whose cells these are; they may come from a transplant donor.

This clonotype is large in the sample. V is TRBV7-8 and J is TRBJ2-7; TRBD1 agrees at 7 bases. This CDR3 region has 15 residues. CDR1 and CDR2 from the germline V gene are SGHVS and FQNEAQ. Trimming removed 6 bases from V and 1 base from J; junction bases left unmatched: 9. The CDR3 loop reads CASRHRQGPSYEQYF. CDR3 in DNA: TGTGCCAGCAGACACCGACAGGGACCTTCCTACGAGCAGTACTTC.

This clonotype is large by share. The limits of the CDR3 on the DNA are not certain, so only TCRdb's listed CDR3 is given. The rearrangement uses TRBV5-5 and TRBJ2-2. Counting both end residues, the CDR3 totals 14 amino acids. In germline, CDR1 is SGHKS, CDR2 YYEKEE (reference sequence). The CDR3 sequence is CASSLELRAGELFF.

This clonotype is judged medium-sized (0.01 to 0.1%). The chain recombines TRBV12-3 or TRBV12-4 with TRBJ2-7, with D unclear. Trimming took off 1 base at V and 9 bases at J, with 10 bases between the two ends. CDR3 length: 12 residues. Written as DNA, the CDR3 is TGTGCCAGCAGTTTAGACTCGATGGGGCAGTACTTC. It encodes CASSLDSMGQYF.

In its sample, this clonotype ranks as large. This rearrangement joins TRBV28 to TRBJ1-1; a possible D gene is TRBD1 (5 bases). Trimming cost V 2 bases and J 7 bases, with 8 bases left between them. This CDR3 has 12 amino acids. Per the germline V gene, CDR1 is MDHEN and CDR2 is SYDVKM. In DNA, the CDR3 is TGTGCCAGCAGTTTAATGGGGGTTGAAGCTTTCTTT. It codes for CASSLMGVEAFF.

This clonotype ranks as medium-sized. The chain links TRBV7-2 to TRBJ2-3, with 9 nucleotides matching TRBD1. J was trimmed by 5 bases and V by 4 bases; bases with no gene match: 7. The CDR3 loop spans 15 amino acids. Germline CDR1 and CDR2: SGHTA and FQGNSA. CDR3 coding DNA: TGTGCCAGCAGCTCCACAGGGGGCGCAGGAGATACGCAGTATTTT. This translates into CASSSTGGAGDTQYF.

In its sample, this clonotype is large. The V gene is TRBV29-1, the J gene TRBJ1-2, with D perhaps matching TRBD1 (5 bases). V lost 2 bases and J lost 4, with 5 bases in between. This CDR3 is built from 11 residues. Germline assignment: CDR1 SQVTM and CDR2 ANQGSEA. The CDR3 is CSVEQGYGYTF. Written as DNA, the CDR3 is TGCAGCGTTGAACAGGGCTATGGCTACACCTTC.

This clonotype is labeled medium-sized. The V call is TRBV7-9, the J call TRBJ1-2; D gene unclear. V shed 1 base and J shed 4 bases, with 7 bases lying between them. CDR1 is SEHNR, CDR2 FQNEAQ, per germline (reference sequence). The CDR3 is made up of 13 amino acids. The CDR3 reads CASSLGRSYGYTF. The CDR3, as DNA: TGTGCCAGCAGCTTAGGACGCAGCTATGGCTACACCTTC.

This clonotype is large by share. The V and J genes are TRBV12-3 or TRBV12-4 and TRBJ1-6; D unresolved. Trimming took off 1 base at V and 4 bases at J, with 5 bases between the two ends. The CDR3 has 14 amino acids. CDR3 in DNA: TGTGCCAGCAGTTTAGAGCAGTATAATTCACCCCTCCACTTT. Its protein product is CASSLEQYNSPLHF.

By share, this clonotype counts as medium-sized (0.01 to 0.1%). The rearrangement links TRBV7-9 to TRBJ2-3; 8 bases are shared with TRBD2. Germline V gene data show CDR1 as SEHNR and CDR2 as FQNEAQ (reference sequence). The CDR3 is made up of 16 amino acids. With V trimmed by 4 bases and J by 4 bases, 10 bases remained unmatched. CDR3 residues: CASSSPFGGAPDTQYF. CDR3 nucleotide sequence: TGTGCCAGCAGCTCACCCTTCGGGGGGGCCCCAGATACGCAGTATTTT.

Relative to its sample, this clonotype is medium-sized. This sequence joins TRBV5-1 and TRBJ1-1, with a weak D call TRBD1 (5 bases). The length of the CDR3 is 15 residues. In germline, CDR1 is SGHRS, CDR2 YFSETQ. Deletions cut 0 bases from V and 7 bases from J, with 16 bases between. The CDR3 region is CASSLELEGEYEAFF. The CDR3, as DNA: TGCGCCAGCAGCTTGGAATTGGAAGGGGAGTATGAAGCTTTCTTT.

This clonotype is termed medium-sized (0.01 to 0.1%). The CDR3 region is CASSPTGSYEQYF. CDR3 DNA sequence: TGTGCCAGCAGCCCTACAGGGTCCTACGAGCAGTACTTC. The chain joins TRBV4-2 to TRBJ2-7; a possible D gene is TRBD1 (6 bases). Looked up from germline, CDR1 is LGHNA and CDR2 is YNFKEQ. This CDR3 contains 13 residues. Trimming stripped 4 bases from V and 1 base from J, with 8 bases between.

Sample share makes this clonotype large. V gene TRBV6-4 combines with J gene TRBJ2-2; TRBD2 matches 7 bases. The CDR3 sequence is 15 residues long. Germline V gene data show CDR1 as MRHNA and CDR2 as SNTAGT. Losses at the gene ends were 6 bases for V and 4 bases for J; bases not matched to a gene: 8. The CDR3 region is CASSGSGEGTGELFF. DNA for the CDR3: TGTGCCAGCAGCGGAAGTGGGGAGGGCACCGGGGAGCTGTTTTTT.

Relative to its sample, this clonotype is medium-sized. V gene TRBV6-2 or TRBV6-3 combines with J gene TRBJ2-1; 7 nucleotides match TRBD1. J was trimmed by 8 bases and V by 0 bases; bases with no gene match: 4. Germline CDR1 and CDR2: MNHEY and SVGEGT. The CDR3 extends over 14 amino acids. The CDR3 sequence is CASSYSGTVDEQFF. The CDR3, as DNA: TGTGCCAGCAGTTACTCGGGGACAGTGGATGAGCAGTTCTTC.

Sample share makes this clonotype large. This chain links TRBV5-5 with TRBJ1-6; D gene ambiguous. The CDR3 covers 17 residues. V shed 0 bases and J shed 10 bases, with 20 bases lying between them. Germline V lookup: CDR1 SGHKS, CDR2 YYEKEE (reference sequence). The CDR3: CASSLGPVVRENSPLHF. The DNA for the CDR3 is TGTGCCAGCAGCTTGGGGCCCGTGGTTCGAGAAAACTCACCCCTCCACTTT. Variable domain in full (rest from reference TRBV5-5 and TRBJ1-6): DAGVTQSPTHLIKTRGQQVTLRCSPISGHKSVSWYQQVLGQGPQFIFQYYEKEERGRGNFPDRFSARQFPNYSSELNVNALLLGDSALYLCASSLGPVVRENSPLHFGNGTRLTVT.

By frequency in the sample, this clonotype is large. The V call is TRBV11-2, the J call TRBJ2-1, with no clear D. CDR1 is SGHAT, CDR2 FQNNGV, per germline. V was pared by 1 base and J by 0 bases, with 7 bases between. The CDR3 totals 15 residues. CDR3 loop: CASSLVASSYNEQFF. The CDR3 DNA reads TGTGCCAGCAGCTTAGTGGCTAGCTCCTACAATGAGCAGTTCTTC. The entire variable domain, with the rest obtained from reference TRBV11-2 and TRBJ2-1, is as follows: EAGVAQSPRYKIIEKRQSVAFWCNPISGHATLYWYQQILGQGPKLLIQFQNNGVVDDSQLPKDRFSAERLKGVDSTLKIQPAKLEDSAVYLCASSLVASSYNEQFFGPGTRLTVL.

Within the sample, this clonotype is medium-sized. The V call is TRBV27, the J call TRBJ1-2; 7 bases are a match to TRBD1. The J segment lost 4 bases and the V segment lost 2 bases, leaving 7 bases of the junction unmatched. The CDR3 spans 15 residues. Germline V lookup: CDR1 MNHEY, CDR2 SMNVEV (reference sequence). The CDR3 sequence: CASSLDRAYIYGYTF. The CDR3 DNA is TGTGCCAGCAGTTTAGACAGGGCGTACATCTATGGCTACACCTTC.

In its sample, this clonotype is large. DNA of the CDR3: TGTGCCAGCAGCCAAACGATAGGGAGTGGGACTGAAGCTTTCTTT. It encodes CASSQTIGSGTEAFF. The genes are TRBV3-1 and TRBJ1-1, with D unresolved. V lost 2 bases to trimming and J lost 5 bases, with 15 bases between them. The CDR3 runs to 15 residues. From germline, CDR1 is LGHDT and CDR2 YNNKEL (reference sequence).

This clonotype is large within its sample. Germline is not matched at one junction end, which may reflect a read error. The chain employs TRBV6-6 and TRBJ2-1, with a tentative D call TRBD1 (6 bases). Germline V gene data show CDR1 as MNHNY and CDR2 as SVGAGI (reference sequence). CDR3 length equals 12 residues. CDR3 sequence: CATWDTLDEQFF. The CDR3, as DNA: TGCGCGACGTGGGACACATTAGATGAGCAGTTCTTC.